These T cell receptor beta chains were read from a single sample in a study of blood T cells in healthy people across ages. TCRdb re-called the 5' RACE reads through MiXCR, storing one row per CDR3 protein. The table records fewer than 1,200,000 distinct CDR3 sequences, 20% to 25% of them present only once. The sample was also reused in another study, on T cells of mothers and their children.

The sequenced sample was blood. The receptor source for this set is a girl aged 2-10 years in good health. Each CDR3 is given with its conserved first and last residue. D genes are given only for firm matches. Clone size is not always given. Where it is, it says once, few, many or a class for expanded clones.

j_gene	d_gene	v_gene	abundance	CDR3nt	CDR3aa
TRBJ2-4	TRBD2	TRBV12-3/TRBV12-4	few	TGTGCCAGCAGTTCCCAACTAGCGGGAGTTTCCAAAAACATTCAGTACTTC	CASSSQLAGVSKNIQYF
TRBJ2-1	NA	TRBV20-1	NA	TGCAGTGCTCCCCTTACCCGACGGGAAAGTGAGCAGTTCTTC	CSAPLTRRESEQFF
TRBJ2-3	TRBD1	TRBV5-1	NA	TGCGCCAGCAGTATCGACAGGGGGTCCACAGATACGCAGTATTTT	CASSIDRGSTDTQYF
TRBJ1-2	NA	TRBV4-1	NA	TGCGCCAGCAGCTCCCCCTCTAACTATGGCTACACCTTC	CASSSPSNYGYTF
TRBJ1-1	NA	TRBV7-2	NA	TGTGCCAGCAGCTTTCCGGGGCAAATAATCATGAACACTGAAGCTTTCTTT	CASSFPGQIIMNTEAFF
TRBJ2-2	NA	TRBV7-9	NA	TGTGCCAGCAGCTTATCTGGGACCAACACCGGGGAGCTGTTTTTT	CASSLSGTNTGELFF
TRBJ2-1	NA	TRBV4-2	NA	TGTGCCAGCAGCCAGGGCGCGCTAGCGCTGTACAATGAGCAGTTCTTC	CASSQGALALYNEQFF
TRBJ2-6	NA	TRBV19	few	TGTGCCACCCAAGGGGACTCTGGGGCCAACGTCCTGACTTTC	CATQGDSGANVLTF
TRBJ1-4	NA	TRBV4-2	few	TGTGCCAGCAGCCAAGATGCGACGGATGAAAAACTGTTTTTT	CASSQDATDEKLFF
TRBJ2-6	NA	TRBV6-5	NA	TGTGCCAGCAGTTACAGGGGGGATGGGGCCAACGTCCTGACTTTC	CASSYRGDGANVLTF
TRBJ2-1	NA	TRBV7-9	NA	TGTGCCAGCACCCGGGGCCAGAAGAGACATGAGCAGTTCTTC	CASTRGQKRHEQFF
TRBJ1-2	NA	TRBV24-1	NA	TGTGCCACCAGTGATTCGGCCCTTACGAACTATGGCTACACCTTC	CATSDSALTNYGYTF
TRBJ1-4	NA	TRBV9	once	TGTGCCAGCAGCGTAGCGGGCCGCGGGGAAAAACTGTTTTTT	CASSVAGRGEKLFF
TRBJ1-5	TRBD1	TRBV12-3/TRBV12-4	NA	TGTGCCAGCAGTTCCAACAGGGGTAGCAATCAGCCCCAGCATTTT	CASSSNRGSNQPQHF
TRBJ2-7	TRBD2	TRBV7-8	few	TGTGCCAGCAGCGGGCCTAGCGGACCCTCCTACGAGCAGTACTTC	CASSGPSGPSYEQYF
TRBJ2-7	TRBD2	TRBV29-1	NA	TGCAGCGTTGGACGGCTACTAGCGGGAGCCCACGAGCAGTACTTC	CSVGRLLAGAHEQYF
TRBJ1-2	NA	TRBV6-1	few	TGTGCCAGCAGTGAACAGGGCCGCAGGGGAGCCTACACCTTC	CASSEQGRRGAYTF
TRBJ1-4	NA	TRBV9	NA	TGTGCCAGCAGTTACGGACAGTTAGATGAAAAACTGTTTTTT	CASSYGQLDEKLFF
TRBJ2-2	NA	TRBV7-9	many	TGTGCCAGCTTCGGGGGGCCGATTACCGGGGAGCTGTTTTTT	CASFGGPITGELFF
TRBJ1-2	NA	TRBV7-9	NA	TGTGCCAGCAACTTCGGACATCCCAGGGCCGGCTACACCTTC	CASNFGHPRAGYTF
TRBJ2-2	TRBD1	TRBV12-3/TRBV12-4	NA	TGTGTCAGCAGTTTACGGACAGGTCCCGGGGAGCTGTTTTTT	CVSSLRTGPGELFF
TRBJ2-2	NA	TRBV6-5	NA	TGTGCCAGCAGTTACTCGTCAGGGACGGAGCTGTTTTTT	CASSYSSGTELFF
TRBJ1-2	NA	TRBV7-3	few	TGTGCCAGCAGCCCCCAAGGGGGGGCTAACTATGGCTACACCTTC	CASSPQGGANYGYTF
TRBJ2-7	TRBD2	TRBV6-1	NA	TGTGCCAGCAGTGTCTCTAGCGGGATCTACGAGCAGTACTTC	CASSVSSGIYEQYF
TRBJ2-7	NA	TRBV29-1	NA	TGCAGCGTTGGGGGCCAGGGGACCTACGAGCAGTACTTC	CSVGGQGTYEQYF
TRBJ2-5	TRBD2	TRBV7-9	NA	TGTGCCAGCAGCTTAGTCCTAGCGGGGCGATTTGAGACCCAGTACTTC	CASSLVLAGRFETQYF
TRBJ2-2	NA	TRBV4-1	NA	TGCGCCAGCAGCGCGAATGTGGAGATCGGGGAGCTGTTTTTT	CASSANVEIGELFF
TRBJ2-5	TRBD2	TRBV4-1	few	TGCGCCAGCAGCCAAGAGGCGGGAGGTAGAGAGACCCAGTACTTC	CASSQEAGGRETQYF
TRBJ1-1	NA	TRBV9	NA	TGTGCCAGCAGCTACGGACACCTTAACACTGAAGCTTTCTTT	CASSYGHLNTEAFF
TRBJ2-7	TRBD2	TRBV7-7	NA	TGTGCTAGCAGCCCCTCTCCGGGACTAGCCTACGAGCAGTACTTC	CASSPSPGLAYEQYF
TRBJ2-7	TRBD1	TRBV20-1	few	TGCAGTGCCAACGCTTGGTCCAGGACAGGGACCTACGAGCAGTACTTC	CSANAWSRTGTYEQYF
TRBJ2-5	NA	TRBV28	NA	TGTGCCAGCAGTTTATTTACAGGAAGTCAAGAGACCCAGTACTTC	CASSLFTGSQETQYF
TRBJ2-7	NA	TRBV20-1	few	TGCAGTGCTAGTCTCGCGGGGGCCCGCGAGCAGTACTTC	CSASLAGAREQYF
TRBJ2-2	NA	TRBV12-3/TRBV12-4	NA	TGTGCCAGCACGGCGGCGGGATTAAACACCGGGGAGCTGTTTTTT	CASTAAGLNTGELFF
TRBJ1-2	NA	TRBV21-1	many	TGTGCCAGCAGCTTCCGGGACGGATCCTATGGCTACACCTTC	CASSFRDGSYGYTF
TRBJ2-5	TRBD1	TRBV4-1	NA	TGCGCCAGCAGCCAAACGGGACAGCCTCTCGAGACCCAGTACTTC	CASSQTGQPLETQYF
TRBJ2-1	NA	TRBV6-5	NA	TGTGCCAGCGGCTTTCGGGCGGGTGGGCGGTTCTTC	CASGFRAGGRFF
TRBJ1-5	NA	TRBV27	few	TGTGCCAGCAGAGAATTGCAGGGGCTGCAGCCCCAGCATTTT	CASRELQGLQPQHF
TRBJ2-7	NA	TRBV5-1	NA	TGCGCCAGCAGCTTGTCGTTGGATCTCTACGAGCAGTACTTC	CASSLSLDLYEQYF
TRBJ1-2	NA	TRBV20-1	few	TGCAGTGTTCCCAGTCAGGGGAGCGGCTACACCTTC	CSVPSQGSGYTF
TRBJ1-6	NA	TRBV5-6	NA	TGTGCCAGCAGCTTGGCGCCCGGGGAATCACCCCTCCACTTT	CASSLAPGESPLHF